One and the same sample provided the 29 T cell receptor beta chains below, sequenced in a study of identical twins. TCRdb independently ran MiXCR on the 5' RACE reads; one entry per CDR3 protein. The table has about 720,000 distinct CDR3 sequences, less than 10% seen once. Separately, the same data were catalogued under a study of yellow fever vaccine responses in identical twins.

Sequencing was performed on PBMCs. All receptors come from a woman aged 18-29 years in good health.

The chain uses TRBV7-2 and TRBJ2-5; 7 nucleotides match TRBD1. Unmatched junction bases numbered 3, after V lost 0 bases and J lost 2 bases. Germline loops: CDR1 SGHTA, CDR2 FQGNSA. The CDR3 has 15 residues. The CDR3 DNA reads TGTGCCAGCAGCTTAGCAAGGGGGCGGCAAGAGACCCAGTACTTC. As protein: CASSLARGRQETQYF.

The sample holds a few counts of this clonotype. This chain joins TRBV7-8 and TRBJ2-3; 10 nucleotides line up with TRBD2. CDR3 length equals 16 residues. Germline V gives CDR1 SGHVS, CDR2 FQNEAQ. Trimming at V came to 1 base and at J to 10 bases, leaving 11 bases not matched to a gene. CDR3 protein: CASSLGSLAGEGSQYF. In DNA, the CDR3 is TGTGCCAGCAGCTTAGGATCCCTAGCGGGAGAGGGTTCGCAGTATTTT.

V and J are TRBV27 and TRBJ2-1; D ambiguous. This CDR3 has 14 residues. Germline values: CDR1 MNHEY, CDR2 SMNVEV (reference sequence). V dropped 8 bases and J dropped 6 bases, with 17 bases sitting between them. The CDR3 DNA reads as TGTGCCAGCCGTCACGACCTAGTGGGCAATGAGCAGTTCTTC. Residues: CASRHDLVGNEQFF.

The chain employs TRBV9 and TRBJ2-3; D possibly uses TRBD1 or TRBD2 (7 bases each). V was pared by 1 base and J by 6 bases, with 21 bases between. The V gene's germline CDR1 is SGDLS and CDR2 YYNGEE. This CDR3 spans 17 amino acids. DNA for the CDR3: TGTGCCAGCAGCGTAAATCCAGGGGGGGACCCCAAGGATACGCAGTATTTT. Its translation: CASSVNPGGDPKDTQYF.

This clonotype has just a few counts. The rearrangement uses TRBV7-6 and TRBJ2-2; 11 bases agree with TRBD2. The CDR3 contains 17 residues. J was trimmed by 4 bases and V by 0 bases; bases with no gene match: 4. Looked up from germline, CDR1 is SGHVS and CDR2 is FNYEAQ. CDR3 coding DNA: TGTGCCAGCAGCTTAGCGACTAGCGGGACGTTCACCGGGGAGCTGTTTTTT. Translated, it gives CASSLATSGTFTGELFF.

This clonotype occurred many times. DNA of the CDR3: TGTGCCAGCAGCTTAGGGGGACAGGCCGCAGATACGCAGTATTTT. It is translated as CASSLGGQAADTQYF. The chain employs TRBV7-9 and TRBJ2-3; 8 bases match TRBD1. Germline V gene lookup returns CDR1 SEHNR and CDR2 FQNEAQ (reference sequence). The V gene end was trimmed by 1 base and the J gene end by 4 bases; junction bases not matched to a gene: 4. The CDR3 has 15 residues.

This clonotype was counted many times. This chain connects TRBV12-3 or TRBV12-4 to TRBJ2-1; 7 nucleotides match TRBD2. The CDR3 runs to 13 residues. Trimming took 8 bases from V and 9 from J; bases not matched to a gene: 10. In DNA form, the CDR3 reads TGTGCCAGCGGTCTTGCGGGAGAGGGTGAGCAGTTCTTC. Amino acids: CASGLAGEGEQFF.

The chain employs TRBV29-1 and TRBJ1-2, with a tentative D call TRBD1 (5 bases). The length of the CDR3 is 10 residues. V was shortened by 5 bases and J by 8 bases, with 9 bases between the two germline ends. Per the germline V gene, CDR1 is SQVTM and CDR2 is ANQGSEA. The CDR3 DNA sequence: TGCAGCGTTACAGGTGGAGGCTACACCTTC. Its translation is CSVTGGGYTF.

The chain carries TRBV12-3 or TRBV12-4 and TRBJ2-7, with TRBD1 identical over 9 bases. The CDR3 spans 15 residues. V was pared by 6 bases and J by 3 bases, with 9 bases of the junction left unmatched. Here the CDR3 DNA reads TGTGCCAGCAGCCCGGGACAGGGTTTGAACTACGAGCAGTACTTC. Amino acids: CASSPGQGLNYEQYF.

At least ten counts were recorded for this clonotype. This rearrangement joins TRBV10-3 to TRBJ2-2; D gene ambiguous. This CDR3 has 13 residues. CDR1 is ENHRY, CDR2 SYGVKD, per germline. V lost 7 bases and J 4 bases, leaving 10 bases between the germline ends. As DNA, the CDR3 is TGTGCCATCAAAGGTGCCAGCACCGGGGAGCTGTTTTTT. It codes for CAIKGASTGELFF.

This clonotype appeared a few times. The rearrangement uses TRBV7-9 and TRBJ2-5; D might be TRBD2 (5 bases). CDR1 SEHNR and CDR2 FQNEAQ come from the germline V gene (reference sequence). Trimming shortened V by 8 bases and J by 2 bases, and 12 bases separated the two germline ends. This CDR3 region has 13 residues. CDR3 protein: CASHGIFQETQYF. CDR3 nucleotides: TGTGCCAGCCACGGGATTTTTCAAGAGACCCAGTACTTC.

There are a few counts of this clonotype. This chain joins TRBV5-1 and TRBJ1-1; D is possibly TRBD1 (5 bases). V was shortened by 4 bases and J by 4 bases, with 11 bases between the two germline ends. From germline, CDR1 is SGHRS and CDR2 YFSETQ. The CDR3 has 13 residues. This CDR3 reads CASSPAGGTEAFF. CDR3 sequence (DNA): TGCGCCAGCAGCCCGGCGGGGGGCACTGAAGCTTTCTTT.

The chain uses TRBV6-1 and TRBJ2-7; a weak D match, TRBD2 (5 bases). Germline values: CDR1 MNHNS, CDR2 SASEGT. CDR3 length: 13 residues. The ends were cut back, 6 bases at V and 0 bases at J, with 9 bases in the middle. The CDR3 nucleotides read TGTGCCAGCAGCGTTCGGGGCTCCTACGAGCAGTACTTC. Its translation is CASSVRGSYEQYF.

Many counts were recorded for this clonotype. The chain links TRBV29-1 to TRBJ2-1; 11 bases fit TRBD1. The CDR3 runs to 14 residues. Unmatched junction bases numbered 4, after V lost 4 bases and J lost 5 bases. The germline V gene encodes CDR1 SQVTM and CDR2 ANQGSEA. CDR3 DNA sequence: TGCAGCGTTGCTGGGACAGGGGGAAACAATGAGCAGTTCTTC. Its translation is CSVAGTGGNNEQFF.

This clonotype was found many times. V is TRBV28 and J is TRBJ2-3; D not certain. Trimming shortened V by 2 bases and J by 2 bases, and 8 bases separated the two germline ends. Germline V gene data show CDR1 as MDHEN and CDR2 as SYDVKM. CDR3 length: 14 amino acids. The CDR3 region is CASSLVTTTDTQYF. The CDR3 DNA reads as TGTGCCAGCAGTTTAGTGACAACCACAGATACGCAGTATTTT.

This chain links TRBV6-2 or TRBV6-3 with TRBJ2-7; D could derive from TRBD1 or TRBD2 (6 bases each). The CDR3 has 15 amino acids. V was cut by 2 bases and J by 4 bases, with 15 bases left in between. Germline CDR1 reads MNHEY; CDR2 reads SVGEGT. CDR3 sequence: CASSYAGLRGYEQYF. The CDR3, as DNA: TGTGCCAGCAGTTACGCCGGACTAAGGGGGTACGAGCAGTACTTC.

This clonotype showed up just a few times. A read error may be the cause here, since a much bigger clone is one base away. The rearrangement joins TRBV3-1 to TRBJ1-6; tentatively, D is TRBD1 (5 bases). Between the trimmed V and J ends, which lost 3 bases and 5 bases, there was a span of 8 bases. CDR3 length: 14 amino acids. CDR1 and CDR2 (germline): LGHDT, YNNKEL (reference sequence). CDR3 residues: CASSQGRDNSPLHF. The CDR3 bases are TGTGCCAGCAGCCAGGGACGGGATAATTCACCCCTCCACTTT. Combining the CDR3 with reference TRBV3-1 and TRBJ1-6 gives the whole variable domain DTAVSQTPKYLVTQMGNDKSIKCEQNLGHDTMYWYKQDSKKFLKIMFSYNNKELIINETVPNRFSPKSPDKAHLNLHINSLELGDSAVYFCASSQGRDNSPLHFGNGTRLTVT.

The gene calls are TRBV20-1 and TRBJ2-5; no definite D call. The CDR3 is 13 amino acids. CDR1 and CDR2 (germline): DFQATT, SNEGSKA (reference sequence). Trimming pared 1 base from V and 7 bases from J, leaving 13 bases between. DNA for the CDR3: TGCAGTGCTAGAGGGGAAACCCCAGGGACCCAGTACTTC. Amino acid sequence: CSARGETPGTQYF.

This clonotype has ten or more counts. The rearrangement links TRBV29-1 to TRBJ2-7; D may be TRBD1 (5 bases). CDR1 and CDR2 from the germline V gene are SQVTM and ANQGSEA. Trimming cost V 6 bases and J 0 bases, with 21 bases left between them. This CDR3 comprises 16 residues. The chain's CDR3 is CSVTPRGAVGSYEQYF. Written as DNA, the CDR3 is TGCAGCGTCACCCCTAGGGGTGCGGTAGGCTCCTACGAGCAGTACTTC.

The V gene is TRBV6-5, the J gene TRBJ1-1; weak D call: TRBD1 (6 bases). The CDR3 consists of 13 residues. V was cut by 6 bases and J by 4 bases, with 12 bases left in between. CDR1 MNHEY and CDR2 SVGAGI come from the germline V gene. In DNA form, the CDR3 reads TGTGCCAGCAGGTACAGGGAGGTCACTGAAGCTTTCTTT. It translates to CASRYREVTEAFF.

The chain carries TRBV7-8 and TRBJ1-5, with no clear D. Trimming removed 5 bases from V and 3 bases from J, with 11 bases in between. Germline values: CDR1 SGHVS, CDR2 FQNEAQ. The CDR3 runs to 14 residues. In nucleotides, the CDR3 is TGTGCCAGCAGCCCCATTGTTGTCAATCAGCCCCAGCATTTT. Amino acids: CASSPIVVNQPQHF. The full variable domain, its missing parts supplied by reference TRBV7-8 and TRBJ1-5, is GAGVSQSPRYKVAKRGQDVALRCDPISGHVSLFWYQQALGQGPEFLTYFQNEAQLDKSGLPSDRFFAERPEGSVSTLKIQRTQQEDSAVYLCASSPIVVNQPQHFGDGTRLSIL.

There are a few counts of this clonotype. This chain links TRBV20-1 with TRBJ2-2; D is perhaps TRBD1 or TRBD2 (6 bases each). V was clipped by 2 bases and J by 3 bases, with 10 bases between them. The CDR3 runs to 14 residues. CDR1 and CDR2 (germline): DFQATT, SNEGSKA (reference sequence). The CDR3: CSARNRDYTGELFF. The CDR3 DNA reads TGCAGTGCTAGAAACAGGGACTACACCGGGGAGCTGTTTTTT.

This chain connects TRBV27 to TRBJ1-5; no clear D. The CDR3 is 15 residues long. Looked up from germline, CDR1 is MNHEY and CDR2 is SMNVEV (reference sequence). Trimming left V 6 bases short and J 2 bases short, with 14 bases between. Written as DNA, the CDR3 is TGTGCCAGCAGCCTTGGTGCAGCCCGCAATCAGCCCCAGCATTTT. It codes for CASSLGAARNQPQHF.

The table lists this clonotype with many counts. The chain recombines TRBV7-3 with TRBJ2-7; TRBD1 aligns across 9 bases. The CDR3 sequence is 14 residues long. The germline V gene encodes CDR1 SGHTA and CDR2 FQGTGA. V shed 2 bases and J 5 bases; nucleotides not matched to a gene: 4. DNA for the CDR3: TGTGCCAGCAGCTTACCGGGACAGGGCAACGAGCAGTACTTC. Encoded protein: CASSLPGQGNEQYF.

There are a few counts of this clonotype. A read error may produce the germline difference seen at one junction end. J is TRBJ2-7 and V is TRBV7-7; either TRBD1 or TRBD2 may fit D (5 bases each). This CDR3 comprises 14 residues. Looked up from germline, CDR1 is SSHAT and CDR2 is FNYEAQ (reference sequence). The CDR3 region has the DNA TGTGCTAGCAGCACTGGGACCGTTGGGTACGAGCAGTACTTC. Its protein is CASSTGTVGYEQYF.

In its sample, this clonotype was seen a few times. V and J are TRBV9 and TRBJ2-3; 7 bases match TRBD2. CDR1 is SGDLS and CDR2 is YYNGEE in the germline V gene. Trimming took 3 bases from V and 2 from J; bases not matched to a gene: 3. This CDR3 is built from 14 residues. The CDR3 DNA follows: TGTGCCAGCAGCGCCAGCGGGGTCACAGATACGCAGTATTTT. It specifies CASSASGVTDTQYF.

J is TRBJ2-1 and V is TRBV6-1; 14 bases match TRBD2. The CDR3 is made up of 13 amino acids. Looked up from germline, CDR1 is MNHNS and CDR2 is SASEGT. V was pared by 7 bases and J by 10 bases, with 3 bases of the junction left unmatched. CDR3 region: CASIRTSGGEQFF. The CDR3 region has the DNA TGTGCCAGCATACGGACTAGCGGGGGGGAGCAGTTCTTC.

This clonotype showed up just a few times. The chain links TRBV27 to TRBJ2-7; the D is unclear. Trimming shortened V by 3 bases and J by 6 bases, and 12 bases separated the two germline ends. The CDR3 covers 13 residues. The germline gives CDR1 MNHEY, CDR2 SMNVEV (reference sequence). The CDR3 DNA reads as TGTGCCAGCAGTTTCCTTCCAGGCAGCGAGCAGTACTTC. This gives the protein CASSFLPGSEQYF.

This sequence joins TRBV28 and TRBJ1-6; D not resolved. From germline, CDR1 is MDHEN and CDR2 SYDVKM. This CDR3 has 14 residues. V lost 6 bases and J lost 14, with 20 bases in between. CDR3 sequence (DNA): TGTGCCAGCAGCCCCACCGGGTCCTATGTCACCCTCCACTTT. Translation gives CASSPTGSYVTLHF.